Below, one T cell receptor (beta chain) is given with its context. The CDR3 is made up of 14 amino acids. CDR1 MDHEN and CDR2 SYDVKM come from the germline V gene. The trim removed 6 bases at V and 1 base at J, leaving 4 bases unmatched. Authors' data handling: Amplification with reference gene primers provided the estimates of nucleated cell counts. This table comes from immunoSEQ multiplex PCR, and its TCRdb copy is limited to in-frame clones, with some not included. V and J calls and clone size follow that table, whereas D and trimming were derived from the DNA. The sample lists 150,000 to 200,000 clones, 87% occurring once. These data belong to a study of blood T cell repertoires in COVID-19.

Sequences were obtained from peripheral blood. The clonotype comes from a woman in her 70s with COVID-19, enrolled during active disease. V gene TRBV28 combines with J gene TRBJ2-7, with 9 positions matching TRBD1. CDR3 DNA sequence: TGTGCCAGCAGAAACAGGGGGCAATCCTACGAGCAGTACTTC. As protein: CASRNRGQSYEQYF.